This TCR beta chain derives from a study of T-cell reconstitution after alpha-beta-depleted transplantation in children. Preparation of the TCRbeta library involved a method that used unique molecular identifiers. TCRdb fed the PCR reads into MiXCR, producing one record per CDR3 protein. This sample carries some 300,000 distinct CDR3 sequences, 10% of them seen once, and the ten largest clones take about 8%. This CDR3 spans 14 amino acids. J was trimmed by 2 bases and V by 2 bases; bases with no gene match: 3. Per germline, CDR1 SGHRS and CDR2 YFSETQ. At least ten counts were recorded for this clonotype.

The sample in question was PBMCs, obtained before TCRalphabeta/CD19-depleted stem cell transplant. The gene calls are TRBV5-1 and TRBJ2-7, with TRBD1 identical over 8 bases. This TCR came from a boy under three years old with acute myeloid leukemia, due to receive a stem cell transplant. The DNA for the CDR3 is TGCGCCAGCAGCTTCGAACAGGGGGCCTACGAGCAGTACTTC. It specifies CASSFEQGAYEQYF.